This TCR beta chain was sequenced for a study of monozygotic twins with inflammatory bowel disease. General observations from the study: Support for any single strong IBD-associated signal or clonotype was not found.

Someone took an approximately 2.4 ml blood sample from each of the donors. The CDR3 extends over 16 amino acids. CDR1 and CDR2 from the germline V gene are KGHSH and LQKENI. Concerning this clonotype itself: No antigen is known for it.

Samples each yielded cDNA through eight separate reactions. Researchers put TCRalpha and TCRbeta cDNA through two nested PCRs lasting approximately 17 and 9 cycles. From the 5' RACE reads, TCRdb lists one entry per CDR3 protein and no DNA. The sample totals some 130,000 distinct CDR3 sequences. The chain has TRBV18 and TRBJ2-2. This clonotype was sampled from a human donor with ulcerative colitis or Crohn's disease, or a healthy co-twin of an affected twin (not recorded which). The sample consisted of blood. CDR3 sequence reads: CASSPKRQPNTGELFF.